This passage covers 27 T cell receptor beta chains from one sample sequenced in a study of cytomegalovirus exposure and HLA in healthy donors. The PCR used 60 Vbeta and 13 Jbeta primers. Sequencing used immunoSEQ multiplex PCR; TCRdb keeps in-frame clones, though not all of them. The table lists about 110,000 clones, 70% to 80% of them singletons. Sample: PBMCs. These receptors originate from a man in his fifties or sixties in good health and CMV-seropositive.

The V call is TRBV4-1, the J call TRBJ2-2, with 7 bases matching TRBD2. CDR3 length: 16 amino acids. V lost 1 base, J lost 5 bases, and 7 bases stayed unmatched. Germline CDR1 is MGHRA and CDR2 is YSYEKL. The CDR3 nucleotides are TGCGCCAGCAGCCAAGTAGGGGACTACCTAACCGGGGAGCTGTTTTTT. Translated: CASSQVGDYLTGELFF.

The rearrangement links TRBV20-1 to TRBJ2-5; D gene uncertain. V shed 1 base and J shed 5 bases, with 5 bases lying between them. CDR3 size: 11 residues. The germline V gene has CDR1 DFQATT and CDR2 SNEGSKA (reference sequence). As DNA, the CDR3 is TGCAGTGCTAGAGTCAGGGAGACCCAGTACTTC. Translated: CSARVRETQYF.

J is TRBJ2-1 and V is TRBV9, with 7 bases matching TRBD1. V was clipped by 2 bases and J by 4 bases; unmatched bases: 6. This CDR3 contains 15 residues. Germline CDR1 reads SGDLS; CDR2 reads YYNGEE. The CDR3 coding sequence is TGTGCCAGCAGCGTTCGGACAGGTGATTACAATGAGCAGTTCTTC. Its protein is CASSVRTGDYNEQFF.

V gene TRBV30 combines with J gene TRBJ2-1; 7 bases are shared with TRBD1. Trimming removed 4 bases from V and 4 bases from J; junction bases left unmatched: 10. The CDR3 consists of 15 residues. CDR1 is GTSNPN and CDR2 is SVGIG in the germline V gene (reference sequence). The CDR3 sequence: CAWNLPGTAYNEQFF. CDR3 nucleotides: TGTGCCTGGAATTTACCCGGGACAGCTTACAATGAGCAGTTCTTC.

The chain combines TRBV4-1 with TRBJ2-2; D possibly corresponds to TRBD1 (6 bases). The germline V gene encodes CDR1 MGHRA and CDR2 YSYEKL. CDR3 size: 16 residues. The V end lost 4 bases, the J end lost 4 bases, and 16 bases lay between the germline ends. The CDR3 DNA reads TGCGCCAGCAGCCTTTATTCGGGACAAACCACCGGGGAGCTGTTTTTT. Residues: CASSLYSGQTTGELFF.

The rearrangement uses TRBV5-1 and TRBJ2-1; 8 bases line up with TRBD2. The CDR3 runs to 16 residues. Germline V CDR1 and CDR2: SGHRS, YFSETQ. The V segment lost 3 bases and the J segment 4 bases; nucleotides outside the gene matches: 9. The CDR3, as DNA: TGCGCCAGCAGCTCCCCCGGGGGGGCGCGTTACAATGAGCAGTTCTTC. Its protein product is CASSSPGGARYNEQFF.

This clone showed up just a few times. The chain joins TRBV11-2 to TRBJ2-1; TRBD2 matches 7 bases. This CDR3 has 15 amino acids. V was pared by 1 base and J by 2 bases, with 2 bases of the junction left unmatched. Looked up from germline, CDR1 is SGHAT and CDR2 is FQNNGV. The CDR3 sequence is CASSLALAAYNEQFF. For the CDR3, the DNA is TGTGCCAGCAGCTTAGCCCTAGCGGCCTACAATGAGCAGTTCTTC.

This clone was detected a few times. J is TRBJ1-1 and V is TRBV27; D is uncertain. This CDR3 comprises 13 residues. Germline V gives CDR1 MNHEY, CDR2 SMNVEV (reference sequence). Between the trimmed V and J ends, which lost 4 bases and 1 base, there was a span of 7 bases. This CDR3 reads CASSYRRNTEAFF. In DNA form, the CDR3 reads TGTGCCAGCAGTTATCGCAGGAACACTGAAGCTTTCTTT.

This chain connects TRBV5-1 to TRBJ2-7; tentatively, D is TRBD1 (5 bases). The germline V gene encodes CDR1 SGHRS and CDR2 YFSETQ. The CDR3 is 14 residues long. The V and J ends lost 0 bases and 2 bases respectively, with 9 bases between them. The CDR3 here is CASSLVPGPYEQYF. DNA of the CDR3: TGCGCCAGCAGCTTGGTCCCAGGGCCCTACGAGCAGTACTTC. The complete variable domain, with remaining parts taken from reference TRBV5-1 and TRBJ2-7, reads KAGVTQTPRYLIKTRGQQVTLSCSPISGHRSVSWYQQTPGQGLQFLFEYFSETQRNKGNFPGRFSGRQFSNSRSEMNVSTLELGDSALYLCASSLVPGPYEQYFGPGTRLTVT.

The V and J genes are TRBV7-9 and TRBJ1-1, with D maybe TRBD1 (6 bases). The CDR3 extends over 14 amino acids. Trimming removed 4 bases at V and 6 bases at J, with 15 bases between. Germline V gene data show CDR1 as SEHNR and CDR2 as FQNEAQ (reference sequence). This CDR3 reads CASSWDIGNSEAFF. CDR3 sequence (DNA): TGTGCCAGCAGCTGGGACATAGGAAATTCTGAAGCTTTCTTT.

The chain has TRBV5-1 and TRBJ2-5; the match to TRBD2 covers 8 bases. V was pared by 0 bases and J by 4 bases, with 5 bases of the junction left unmatched. The CDR3 covers 15 residues. Germline CDR1 is SGHRS and CDR2 is YFSETQ. In nucleotides, the CDR3 is TGCGCCAGCAGCTTGGCCTCGGGAGGGGCAGAGACCCAGTACTTC. Encoded protein: CASSLASGGAETQYF.

V gene TRBV10-1 combines with J gene TRBJ2-1, with TRBD2 as a possible D gene (6 bases). Germline V gene sequence: CDR1 WNHNN, CDR2 SYGVQD (reference sequence). V lost 4 bases and J lost 1, with 14 bases in between. This CDR3 spans 16 amino acids. CDR3: CASSGGRLTSYNEQFF. The CDR3 DNA reads TGCGCCAGCAGTGGTGGGAGGCTAACGTCCTACAATGAGCAGTTCTTC.

A word on this clone: Its ends do not fully match the called genes, so a read error is possible. V gene TRBV27 combines with J gene TRBJ2-1; 9 nucleotides align to TRBD2. Germline-derived CDR1 and CDR2 are MNHEY and SMNVEV (reference sequence). This CDR3 is built from 13 residues. The CDR3, as DNA: TGTGCCAGCAGAGGGACTAGCTACTATGAGCAGTTCTTC. Protein product: CASRGTSYYEQFF.

The sample holds one count of this clone. V usage is TRBV5-1 and J usage is TRBJ2-7; 8 positions agree with TRBD2. The CDR3 has 18 amino acids. V lost 3 bases to trimming and J lost 5 bases; unmatched junction nucleotides: 19. Germline V lookup: CDR1 SGHRS, CDR2 YFSETQ. In nucleotides, the CDR3 is TGCGCCAGCAGCTCGCCGGGCGGGGGGCCTCTGGGCTGGGACGAGCAGTACTTC. Its protein product is CASSSPGGGPLGWDEQYF. Drawing the rest from reference TRBV5-1 and TRBJ2-7, the complete variable domain is KAGVTQTPRYLIKTRGQQVTLSCSPISGHRSVSWYQQTPGQGLQFLFEYFSETQRNKGNFPGRFSGRQFSNSRSEMNVSTLELGDSALYLCASSSPGGGPLGWDEQYFGPGTRLTVT.

The sample holds one count of this clone. V is TRBV6-1 and J is TRBJ1-1, with TRBD1 identical over 10 bases. Germline V gene sequence: CDR1 MNHNS, CDR2 SASEGT. V shed 7 bases and J 5 bases; nucleotides not matched to a gene: 10. This CDR3 has 15 amino acids. CDR3 protein: CASTGDRGVGTEAFF. The DNA of the CDR3 is TGTGCCAGCACAGGGGACAGGGGAGTCGGGACTGAAGCTTTCTTT.

The chain couples TRBV30 to TRBJ1-5, with D uncertain. V was clipped by 3 bases and J by 5 bases, with 11 bases between them. Per germline, CDR1 GTSNPN and CDR2 SVGIG (reference sequence). CDR3 length equals 13 residues. CDR3 in amino acids: CAWSPDTYQPQHF. CDR3 DNA: TGTGCCTGGAGCCCTGACACCTATCAGCCCCAGCATTTT.

J is TRBJ1-1 and V is TRBV29-1; tentative D call: TRBD1 (6 bases). Germline assignment: CDR1 SQVTM and CDR2 ANQGSEA. The CDR3 length is 14 residues. The V end was cut by 1 base, the J end by 4 bases, with 13 bases between. The CDR3 region has the DNA TGCAGCGTTGAAGCTGACAGGAGCCTCACTGAAGCTTTCTTT. Translated: CSVEADRSLTEAFF. The entire variable domain, with the rest obtained from reference TRBV29-1 and TRBJ1-1, is as follows: SAVISQKPSRDICQRGTSLTIQCQVDSQVTMMFWYRQQPGQSLTLIATANQGSEATYESGFVIDKFPISRPNLTFSTLTVSNMSPEDSSIYLCSVEADRSLTEAFFGQGTRLTVV.

The J gene is TRBJ2-1, the V gene TRBV28; 8 nucleotides line up with TRBD1. Germline assignment: CDR1 MDHEN and CDR2 SYDVKM. This CDR3 has 16 residues. V gave up 3 bases and J gave up 7 bases; unmatched junction bases: 11. The CDR3 here is CASSFPPRTGLNEQFF. The CDR3 DNA follows: TGTGCCAGCAGTTTCCCGCCCAGGACAGGGCTAAATGAGCAGTTCTTC.

V gene TRBV4-1 combines with J gene TRBJ1-1; D remains unclear. This CDR3 region has 15 residues. The germline CDR1 and CDR2 sequences are MGHRA and YSYEKL. V was pared by 0 bases and J by 4 bases, with 12 bases between. The CDR3 reads CASSQDGRAVTEAFF. CDR3 DNA sequence: TGCGCCAGCAGCCAAGATGGGAGGGCAGTCACTGAAGCTTTCTTT.

The chain is built from TRBV6-5 and TRBJ1-1, with unresolved D. The V end lost 7 bases, the J end lost 8 bases, and 14 bases lay between the germline ends. The CDR3 covers 12 residues. The germline V gene encodes CDR1 MNHEY and CDR2 SVGAGI. The CDR3 region has the DNA TGTGCCAGCACCCGGGTCCCCGGAGAAGCTTTCTTT. Translation gives CASTRVPGEAFF.

The V gene is TRBV7-9, the J gene TRBJ2-3, with 7 bases matching TRBD2. Trimming took 0 bases from V and 0 from J; bases not matched to a gene: 6. The germline CDR1 and CDR2 sequences are SEHNR and FQNEAQ (reference sequence). The CDR3 runs 17 residues. In DNA, the CDR3 is TGTGCCAGCAGCTTAGCGCGTGTTAGCGGGAGCACAGATACGCAGTATTTT. Translating gives CASSLARVSGSTDTQYF. The complete variable domain, with remaining parts taken from reference TRBV7-9 and TRBJ2-3, reads DTGVSQNPRHKITKRGQNVTFRCDPISEHNRLYWYRQTLGQGPEFLTYFQNEAQLEKSRLLSDRFSAERPKGSFSTLEIQRTEQGDSAMYLCASSLARVSGSTDTQYFGPGTRLTVL.

This chain connects TRBV5-4 to TRBJ2-5; tentatively, D is TRBD1 (6 bases). This CDR3 is built from 14 residues. The germline V and J ends were trimmed by 2 bases and 2 bases, with 10 bases remaining between them. Germline V gives CDR1 SGHNT, CDR2 YYREEE (reference sequence). CDR3 amino acids: CASSFRTVQETQYF. CDR3 coding DNA: TGTGCCAGCAGCTTCCGGACAGTACAAGAGACCCAGTACTTC.

This chain uses TRBV7-2 with TRBJ2-5; D unclear. The V end was cut by 3 bases, the J end by 4 bases, with 12 bases between. The CDR3 runs to 14 residues. Germline assignment: CDR1 SGHTA and CDR2 FQGNSA. In DNA, the CDR3 is TGTGCCAGCAGCTTTGTGGTAGCACCAGAGACCCAGTACTTC. This gives the protein CASSFVVAPETQYF.

This rearrangement joins TRBV6-5 to TRBJ2-5; D is perhaps TRBD2 (6 bases). The CDR3 totals 14 residues. CDR1 and CDR2 from the germline V gene are MNHEY and SVGAGI. Trimming removed 5 bases from V and 5 bases from J, with 15 bases in between. The CDR3 reads CASSRGLAMETQYF. The CDR3 DNA follows: TGTGCCAGCAGTCGCGGCCTAGCGATGGAGACCCAGTACTTC.

The chain has TRBV18 and TRBJ1-1; weak D call: TRBD1 (6 bases). V lost 6 bases, J lost 5 bases, and 10 bases lay in between. The CDR3 contains 12 residues. Germline V gene sequence: CDR1 KGHSH, CDR2 LQKENI. The CDR3 DNA reads as TGTGCCAGCTCTCGTACAGGGACTGAAGCTTTCTTT. This translates into CASSRTGTEAFF.

This clone was found once. The J gene is TRBJ1-2, the V gene TRBV27, with 11 bases lining up with TRBD1. CDR1 is MNHEY and CDR2 is SMNVEV in the germline V gene (reference sequence). The CDR3 loop spans 13 amino acids. V shed 4 bases and J 9 bases; nucleotides not matched to a gene: 4. The CDR3 DNA reads TGTGCCAGCAGTTCCGGGACAGGGGGGCGCTACACCTTC. Translating it yields CASSSGTGGRYTF.

This chain connects TRBV6-5 to TRBJ2-7, with 8 bases matching TRBD1. CDR1 MNHEY and CDR2 SVGAGI come from the germline V gene. There are 16 residues in the CDR3. The ends lost 4 bases at V and 9 bases at J; junction bases unmatched: 17. The CDR3 loop reads CASSSRWGRGLSGQYF. The DNA for the CDR3 is TGTGCCAGCAGTTCGCGCTGGGGCAGGGGGCTGTCTGGGCAGTACTTC.